This T cell receptor beta chain was recovered during a study of early T cells in non-severe SARS-CoV-2 infection. On the study more broadly: Unpaired chains resulted from sequencing bulk RNA of unsorted whole blood.

From the 5' RACE reads, TCRdb called clonotypes with MiXCR, one entry per CDR3 protein. Of about 77,000 distinct CDR3 sequences listed, around 12% are singletons. The CDR3 has 16 amino acids. V was trimmed by 4 bases and J by 0 bases, leaving 13 bases between them. Per the germline V gene, CDR1 is DFQATT and CDR2 is SNEGSKA (reference sequence). Here the sequenced sample was whole blood, taken at baseline. The chain combines TRBV20-1 with TRBJ1-6; D is ambiguous. The sequence was collected from an adult who was a healthcare worker with PCR-confirmed SARS-CoV-2 infection or an uninfected control (not recorded which). The donor label of this sample is uncertain. CDR3 nucleotides: TGCAGTGCTAAACCGCCCTCAGGCTCCTATAATTCACCCCTCCACTTT. Protein product: CSAKPPSGSYNSPLHF.